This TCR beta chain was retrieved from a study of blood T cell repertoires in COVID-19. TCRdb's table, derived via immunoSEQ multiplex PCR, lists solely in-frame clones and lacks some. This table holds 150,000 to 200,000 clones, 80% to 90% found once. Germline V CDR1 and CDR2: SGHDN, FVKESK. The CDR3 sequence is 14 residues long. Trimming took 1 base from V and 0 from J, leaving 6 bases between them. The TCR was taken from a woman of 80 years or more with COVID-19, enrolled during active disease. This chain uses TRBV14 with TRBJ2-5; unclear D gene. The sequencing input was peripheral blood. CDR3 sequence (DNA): TGTGCCAGCAGCCAAGGTTCTAACCAAGAGACCCAGTACTTC. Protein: CASSQGSNQETQYF. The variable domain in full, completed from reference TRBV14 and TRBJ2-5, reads EAGVTQFPSHSVIEKGQTVTLRCDPISGHDNLYWYRRVMGKEIKFLLHFVKESKQDESGMPNNRFLAERTGGTYSTLKVQPAELEDSGVYFCASSQGSNQETQYFGPGTRLLVL.